A single sample is the source of the 26 T cell receptor beta chains below, sequenced in a study of T cells in Graves' hyperthyroidism and ophthalmopathy. RNA transcripts yielded amplified TCR beta CDR3 regions. Using the HTBI primer set, a first-round RT-PCR was run on the TCR CDR3. MiXCR was run by TCRdb on the multiplex PCR reads, yielding one entry per CDR3 protein. The data show 500,000 to 600,000 distinct CDR3 sequences, around 42% seen once. The sample consisted of peripheral blood or thyroid tissue (not recorded which). These receptor sequences come from a woman aged 18-29 years with Graves' hyperthyroidism.

J is TRBJ1-4 and V is TRBV14, with 7 bases aligning to TRBD1. V was pared by 3 bases and J by 0 bases, with 4 bases of the junction left unmatched. The CDR3 loop spans 16 amino acids. Germline CDR1 reads SGHDN; CDR2 reads FVKESK. The CDR3 sequence is CASSQEDRPTNEKLFF. For the CDR3, the DNA is TGTGCCAGCAGCCAGGAGGACAGGCCAACTAATGAAAAACTGTTTTTT. Variable domain in full (rest from reference TRBV14 and TRBJ1-4): EAGVTQFPSHSVIEKGQTVTLRCDPISGHDNLYWYRRVMGKEIKFLLHFVKESKQDESGMPNNRFLAERTGGTYSTLKVQPAELEDSGVYFCASSQEDRPTNEKLFFGSGTQLSVL.

This clonotype was seen many times. The chain couples TRBV4-2 to TRBJ1-2; unclear D gene. Germline V gene sequence: CDR1 LGHNA, CDR2 YNFKEQ. The CDR3 has 14 amino acids. V lost 1 base and J lost 2, with 8 bases in between. CDR3 residues: CASSQAGSNYGYTF. CDR3 bases: TGTGCCAGCAGCCAAGCCGGGAGCAACTATGGCTACACCTTC.

The chain carries TRBV5-4 and TRBJ2-2; possible D gene TRBD1, 6 bases. Trimming removed 1 base from V and 9 bases from J, with 7 bases in between. Germline-derived CDR1 and CDR2 are SGHNT and YYREEE (reference sequence). This CDR3 is 12 amino acids long. Here the CDR3 reads CASSLQGRELFF. The CDR3 nucleotides read TGTGCCAGCAGCTTGCAGGGGAGGGAGCTGTTTTTT.

The chain links TRBV7-9 to TRBJ1-2; D gene uncertain. V was trimmed by 5 bases and J by 5 bases, leaving 15 bases between them. The germline gives CDR1 SEHNR, CDR2 FQNEAQ (reference sequence). This CDR3 has 14 residues. Written as DNA, the CDR3 is TGTGCCAGCAGCCACTTCCGCCGCGAGTATGGCTACACCTTC. Translated, it gives CASSHFRREYGYTF.

This clonotype was counted ten times or more. V is TRBV7-9 and J is TRBJ2-5; 8 nucleotides agree with TRBD2. The CDR3 consists of 15 residues. CDR1 is SEHNR and CDR2 is FQNEAQ in the germline V gene (reference sequence). The V gene end was trimmed by 4 bases and the J gene end by 1 base; junction bases not matched to a gene: 5. The CDR3 loop reads CASSSLAGVQETQYF. CDR3 DNA: TGTGCCAGCAGCTCTCTAGCGGGCGTCCAAGAGACCCAGTACTTC.

This clonotype was recorded many times. V gene TRBV29-1 combines with J gene TRBJ2-7; TRBD1 might be the D (5 bases). Trimming shortened V by 1 base and J by 7 bases, and 11 bases separated the two germline ends. Germline assignment: CDR1 SQVTM and CDR2 ANQGSEA. This CDR3 has 12 residues. CDR3 coding DNA: TGCAGCGTTGAAGTAGGGGTTTTTGAGCAGTACTTC. Translated, it gives CSVEVGVFEQYF.

V is TRBV7-6 and J is TRBJ2-7; D ambiguous. Per the germline V gene, CDR1 is SGHVS and CDR2 is FNYEAQ. This CDR3 has 11 amino acids. V lost 5 bases and J lost 6, with 8 bases in between. The CDR3 DNA is TGTGCCAGCAGCCCCGAATCCGAGCAGTACTTC. It translates to CASSPESEQYF.

The CDR3 region has the DNA TGTGCCAGCACCCCTCTAGCGGGAGGGCCTGGAGAGCAGTACTTC. Protein sequence: CASTPLAGGPGEQYF. The rearrangement uses TRBV27 and TRBJ2-7, with 12 positions matching TRBD2. V lost 7 bases to trimming and J lost 7 bases; unmatched junction nucleotides: 11. The germline CDR1 and CDR2 sequences are MNHEY and SMNVEV (reference sequence). The CDR3 loop spans 15 amino acids.

This chain uses TRBV12-5 with TRBJ2-7, with D possibly called TRBD1 or TRBD2 (7 bases each). Germline V gene sequence: CDR1 LGHNT, CDR2 FRNRAP. The germline V and J ends were trimmed by 7 bases and 3 bases, with 19 bases remaining between them. The CDR3 length is 15 residues. The CDR3 nucleotides are TGTGCTAGTGAGTGGGGGGGGACAGAAATCTACGAGCAGTACTTC. It translates to CASEWGGTEIYEQYF. Complete variable domain (other parts from reference TRBV12-5 and TRBJ2-7): DARVTQTPRHKVTEMGQEVTMRCQPILGHNTVFWYRQTMMQGLELLAYFRNRAPLDDSGMPKDRFSAEMPDATLATLKIQPSEPRDSAVYFCASEWGGTEIYEQYFGPGTRLTVT.

This clonotype was detected many times. The chain is built from TRBV20-1 and TRBJ2-7, with 10 bases that match TRBD2. V lost 5 bases, J lost 1 base, and 5 bases stayed unmatched. In germline, CDR1 is DFQATT, CDR2 SNEGSKA (reference sequence). This CDR3 is built from 14 residues. The CDR3 region has the DNA TGCAGTGCTCGTAGCGGGAGGAGGTCCTACGAGCAGTACTTC. This translates into CSARSGRRSYEQYF.

The gene calls are TRBV18 and TRBJ1-5, with D possibly TRBD1 on 6 matching bases. V lost 3 bases, J lost 3 bases, and 15 bases lay in between. The CDR3 loop spans 16 amino acids. Per the germline V gene, CDR1 is KGHSH and CDR2 is LQKENI. The CDR3 loop is CASSPRPGGLNQPQHF. The CDR3 DNA sequence: TGTGCCAGCTCACCTCGACCGGGGGGGCTCAATCAGCCCCAGCATTTT.

The rearrangement links TRBV4-3 to TRBJ2-2; possible D gene TRBD2, 5 bases. This CDR3 spans 17 amino acids. From germline, CDR1 is LGHNA and CDR2 YSLEER. Trimming shortened V by 0 bases and J by 4 bases, and 15 bases separated the two germline ends. This CDR3 reads CASSQDSPSQGTGELFF. DNA of the CDR3: TGCGCCAGCAGCCAAGATAGCCCTAGCCAAGGCACCGGGGAGCTGTTTTTT.

CDR3 nucleotide sequence: TGCGCCAGCAGCCTCGGAAGCGGGATGGAGACCCAGTACTTC. It encodes CASSLGSGMETQYF. The chain joins TRBV5-1 to TRBJ2-5, with TRBD2 matching over 7 bases. J lost 5 bases, V lost 4 bases, and 8 bases had no gene match. The CDR3 covers 14 residues. Germline-derived CDR1 and CDR2 are SGHRS and YFSETQ.

Remarks on this clonotype: This may come from a read error, since a much larger clone is one base off. The conserved phenylalanine or tryptophan normally closing the CDR3 is absent here, so this likely arose from a read error. The chain has TRBV7-9 and TRBJ2-2; 16 bases are a match to TRBD2. Unmatched junction bases numbered 11, after V lost 5 bases and J lost 5 bases. Germline V lookup: CDR1 SEHNR, CDR2 FQNEAQ (reference sequence). This CDR3 is 19 amino acids long. The CDR3 sequence: CASSTKGLAGGPLTGELFL. DNA for the CDR3: TGTGCCAGCAGCACGAAGGGACTAGCGGGAGGGCCGTTAACCGGGGAGCTGTTTCTT.

CDR3 nucleotide sequence: TGTGCCAGCAGTCGACTCGATAACACTGAAGCTTTCTTT. Its translation is CASSRLDNTEAFF. The rearrangement links TRBV7-3 to TRBJ1-1; D not resolved. Germline V gene sequence: CDR1 SGHTA, CDR2 FQGTGA. V was trimmed by 6 bases and J by 2 bases, leaving 10 bases between them. The CDR3 is 13 amino acids.

The rearrangement joins TRBV20-1 to TRBJ2-3, with unresolved D. The CDR3 runs to 16 residues. Germline CDR1 is DFQATT and CDR2 is SNEGSKA (reference sequence). Deletions cut 4 bases from V and 0 bases from J, with 17 bases between. The CDR3 reads CSATVNGGPSTDTQYF. The CDR3 DNA reads TGCAGTGCTACAGTTAATGGCGGCCCTAGCACAGATACGCAGTATTTT.

This clonotype was detected a few times. This chain connects TRBV27 to TRBJ2-2; D gene uncertain. The germline V gene has CDR1 MNHEY and CDR2 SMNVEV (reference sequence). V was clipped by 3 bases and J by 4 bases, with 9 bases between them. This CDR3 region has 14 residues. CDR3 nucleotides: TGTGCCAGCAGTTTTACGGTTATCACCGGGGAGCTGTTTTTT. The encoded protein is CASSFTVITGELFF.

The chain joins TRBV2 to TRBJ2-7, with a possible D match to TRBD2 (5 bases). CDR1 is SNHLY, CDR2 FYNNEI, per germline. Trimming removed 2 bases at V and 7 bases at J, with 12 bases between. The CDR3 is 13 amino acids. For the CDR3, the DNA is TGTGCCAGCAGTGAAAGGGAGTACAATGAGCAGTACTTC. Its protein is CASSEREYNEQYF.

The chain links TRBV13 to TRBJ2-4, with D unclear. This CDR3 spans 13 amino acids. The V gene's germline CDR1 is PRHDT and CDR2 FYEKMQ (reference sequence). The V and J ends lost 6 bases and 0 bases respectively, with 6 bases between them. In DNA form, the CDR3 reads TGTGCCAGCAGTACTATAGCCAAAAACATTCAGTACTTC. This sequence encodes CASSTIAKNIQYF.

This chain links TRBV13 with TRBJ2-7; 7 bases match TRBD1. The J call is doubtful: the DNA matches TRBJ2-1 better. The CDR3 length is 15 residues. Germline CDR1 and CDR2: PRHDT and FYEKMQ (reference sequence). The CDR3 here is CASRPRTGGRNEQFF. As DNA, the CDR3 is TGTGCCAGCAGACCGAGGACAGGTGGCAGGAATGAGCAGTTCTTC.

This clonotype was counted ten times or more. CDR3 residues: CASSLDREDEQYF. CDR3 in DNA: TGCGCCAGCAGCTTGGACAGGGAGGACGAGCAGTACTTC. The V gene is TRBV5-1, the J gene TRBJ2-7, with D possibly being TRBD1 or TRBD2 (6 bases each). The CDR3 is made up of 13 amino acids. Germline CDR1 SGHRS, CDR2 YFSETQ. Trimming took off 0 bases at V and 5 bases at J, with 9 bases between the two ends.

V usage is TRBV15 and J usage is TRBJ1-2, with D hard to call. The V end was cut by 3 bases, the J end by 7 bases, with 12 bases between. CDR1 and CDR2 (germline): LNHNV, YYDKDF (reference sequence). CDR3 length equals 13 residues. The CDR3 region has the DNA TGTGCCACCAGCAGTTTAGGAGTGAGTGGCTACACCTTC. Translation: CATSSLGVSGYTF.

This clonotype was recorded at least ten times. V gene TRBV12-3 or TRBV12-4 combines with J gene TRBJ2-7; D is unresolved. The V end lost 6 bases, the J end lost 0 bases, and 12 bases lay between the germline ends. CDR3 length equals 14 residues. The CDR3 is CASRREPNSYEQYF. The CDR3 nucleotides are TGTGCCAGCAGGCGTGAACCAAACTCCTACGAGCAGTACTTC.

A remark on this clonotype: A much larger clone lies one base from this, so it may be a read error. The V call is TRBV6-6, the J call TRBJ2-5; 10 bases line up with TRBD2. The CDR3 sequence is 15 residues long. Looked up from germline, CDR1 is MNHNY and CDR2 is SVGAGI (reference sequence). Losses at the gene ends were 10 bases for V and 1 base for J; bases not matched to a gene: 9. The CDR3 protein is CATKRLAGPQETQYF. The CDR3 DNA follows: TGTGCCACCAAGAGACTAGCGGGTCCCCAAGAGACCCAGTACTTC.

In this sample, this clonotype turned up many times. The chain couples TRBV29-1 to TRBJ2-7, with a tentative D call TRBD1 (5 bases). The CDR3 loop spans 14 amino acids. V lost 5 bases, J lost 4 bases, and 18 bases lay in between. Germline assignment: CDR1 SQVTM and CDR2 ANQGSEA. The CDR3 bases are TGCAGCGTTCTGGGGCGACATGACAGTTACGAGCAGTACTTC. This encodes CSVLGRHDSYEQYF.

This clonotype was observed at least ten times. The rearrangement uses TRBV10-1 and TRBJ1-2; weak D call: TRBD1 (5 bases). This CDR3 region has 13 residues. Looked up from germline, CDR1 is WNHNN and CDR2 is SYGVQD (reference sequence). The germline V and J ends were trimmed by 0 bases and 8 bases, with 10 bases remaining between them. CDR3 DNA: TGCGCCAGCAGTGAGTCCAGGGACGAAGGCTACACCTTC. Protein: CASSESRDEGYTF.